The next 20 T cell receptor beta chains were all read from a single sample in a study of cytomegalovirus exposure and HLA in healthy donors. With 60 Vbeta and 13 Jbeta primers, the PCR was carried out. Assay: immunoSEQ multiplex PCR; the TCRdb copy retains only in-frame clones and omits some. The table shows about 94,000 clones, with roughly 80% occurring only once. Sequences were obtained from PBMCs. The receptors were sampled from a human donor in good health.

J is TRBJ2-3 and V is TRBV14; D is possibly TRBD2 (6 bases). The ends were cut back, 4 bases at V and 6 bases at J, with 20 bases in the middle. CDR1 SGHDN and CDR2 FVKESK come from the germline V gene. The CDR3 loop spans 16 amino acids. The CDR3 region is CASSPRWSTRWDTQYF. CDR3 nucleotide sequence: TGTGCCAGCAGCCCAAGATGGTCGACTAGGTGGGATACGCAGTATTTT. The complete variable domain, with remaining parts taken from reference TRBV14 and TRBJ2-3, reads EAGVTQFPSHSVIEKGQTVTLRCDPISGHDNLYWYRRVMGKEIKFLLHFVKESKQDESGMPNNRFLAERTGGTYSTLKVQPAELEDSGVYFCASSPRWSTRWDTQYFGPGTRLTVL.

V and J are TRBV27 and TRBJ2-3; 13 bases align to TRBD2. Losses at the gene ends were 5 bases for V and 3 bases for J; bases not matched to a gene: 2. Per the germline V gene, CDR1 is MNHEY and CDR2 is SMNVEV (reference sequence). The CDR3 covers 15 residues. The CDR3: CASSQTSGRTDTQYF. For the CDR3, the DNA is TGTGCCAGCAGTCAGACTAGCGGGAGGACAGATACGCAGTATTTT.

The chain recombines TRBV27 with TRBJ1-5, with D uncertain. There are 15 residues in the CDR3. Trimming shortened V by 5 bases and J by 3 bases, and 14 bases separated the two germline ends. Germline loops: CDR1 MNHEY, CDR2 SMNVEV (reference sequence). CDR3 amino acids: CASSPGSVINQPQHF. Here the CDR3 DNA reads TGTGCCAGCAGTCCCGGGAGCGTGATCAATCAGCCCCAGCATTTT.

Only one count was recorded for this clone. In DNA, the CDR3 is TGTGCCAGCAGTCCAAAGACTAGCGGGAGGGCCAATGAGCAGTTCTTC. Its protein is CASSPKTSGRANEQFF. J is TRBJ2-1 and V is TRBV27; 14 bases are a match to TRBD2. The CDR3 length is 16 residues. The J segment lost 6 bases and the V segment lost 5 bases, leaving 6 bases of the junction unmatched. Germline-derived CDR1 and CDR2 are MNHEY and SMNVEV (reference sequence).

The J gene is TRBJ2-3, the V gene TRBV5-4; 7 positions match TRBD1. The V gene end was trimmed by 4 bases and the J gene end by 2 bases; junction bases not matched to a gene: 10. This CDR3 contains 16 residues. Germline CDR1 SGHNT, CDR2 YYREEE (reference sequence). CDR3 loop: CASSLRNRGTTDTQYF. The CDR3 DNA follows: TGTGCCAGCAGCCTAAGGAACAGGGGAACCACAGATACGCAGTATTTT.

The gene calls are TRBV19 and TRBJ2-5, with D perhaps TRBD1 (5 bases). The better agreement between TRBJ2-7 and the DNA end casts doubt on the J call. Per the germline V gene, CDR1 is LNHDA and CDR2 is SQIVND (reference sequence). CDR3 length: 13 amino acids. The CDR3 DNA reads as TGTGCCAGTAGTATTGTCCAGGGTTACGAGCAGTACTTC. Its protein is CASSIVQGYEQYF.

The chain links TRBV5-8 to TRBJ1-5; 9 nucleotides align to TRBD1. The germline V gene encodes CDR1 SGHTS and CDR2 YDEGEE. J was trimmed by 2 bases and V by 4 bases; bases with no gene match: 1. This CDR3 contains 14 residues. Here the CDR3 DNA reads TGTGCCAGCAGCCGACAGGGGGGCAATCAGCCCCAGCATTTT. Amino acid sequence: CASSRQGGNQPQHF.

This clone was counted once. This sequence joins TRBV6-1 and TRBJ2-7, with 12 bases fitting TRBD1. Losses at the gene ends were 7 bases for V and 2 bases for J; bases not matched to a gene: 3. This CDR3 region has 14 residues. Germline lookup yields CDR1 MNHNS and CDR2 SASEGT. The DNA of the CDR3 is TGTGCCAGCAACCGGGACAGGGGGCCCTACGAGCAGTACTTC. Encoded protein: CASNRDRGPYEQYF.

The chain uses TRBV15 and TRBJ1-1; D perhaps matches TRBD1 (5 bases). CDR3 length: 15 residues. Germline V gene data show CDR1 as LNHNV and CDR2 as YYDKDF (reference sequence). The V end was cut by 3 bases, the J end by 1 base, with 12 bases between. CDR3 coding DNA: TGTGCCACCAGCAGGACCGGAGGGGCGAACACTGAAGCTTTCTTT. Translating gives CATSRTGGANTEAFF.

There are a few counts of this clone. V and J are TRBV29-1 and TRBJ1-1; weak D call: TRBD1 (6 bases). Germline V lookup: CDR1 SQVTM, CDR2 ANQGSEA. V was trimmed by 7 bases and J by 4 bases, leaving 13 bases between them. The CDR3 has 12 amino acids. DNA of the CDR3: TGCAGCGCTAAGGGGGAAGGCACTGAAGCTTTCTTT. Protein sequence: CSAKGEGTEAFF.

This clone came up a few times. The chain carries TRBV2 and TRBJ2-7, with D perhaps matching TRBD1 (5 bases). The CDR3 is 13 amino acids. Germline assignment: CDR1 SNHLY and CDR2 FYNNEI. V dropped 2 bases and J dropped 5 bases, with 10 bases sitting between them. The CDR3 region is CASSENRQHEQYF. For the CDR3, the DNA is TGTGCCAGCAGTGAAAACAGGCAGCACGAGCAGTACTTC.

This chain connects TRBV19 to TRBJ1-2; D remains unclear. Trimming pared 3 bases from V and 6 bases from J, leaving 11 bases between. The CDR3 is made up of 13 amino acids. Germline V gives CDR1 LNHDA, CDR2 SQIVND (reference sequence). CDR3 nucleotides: TGTGCCAGTAGTATTGGGCCTCAAAATGGCTACACCTTC. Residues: CASSIGPQNGYTF.

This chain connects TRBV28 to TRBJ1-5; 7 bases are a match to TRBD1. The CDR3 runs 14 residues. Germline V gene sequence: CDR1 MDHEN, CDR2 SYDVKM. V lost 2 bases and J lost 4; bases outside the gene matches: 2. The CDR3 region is CASSLRQGNQPQHF. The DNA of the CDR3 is TGTGCCAGCAGTTTAAGACAGGGTAATCAGCCCCAGCATTTT.

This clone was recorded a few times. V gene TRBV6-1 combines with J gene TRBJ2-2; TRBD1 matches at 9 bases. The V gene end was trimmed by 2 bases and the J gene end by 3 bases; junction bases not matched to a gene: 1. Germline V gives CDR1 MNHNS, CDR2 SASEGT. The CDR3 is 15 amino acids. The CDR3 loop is CASSEWDRDTGELFF. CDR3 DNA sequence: TGTGCCAGCAGTGAATGGGACAGGGACACCGGGGAGCTGTTTTTT.

The CDR3 loop reads CASSPTGVEQYF. The CDR3 nucleotides read TGTGCCAGCAGTCCAACAGGGGTCGAGCAGTACTTC. J is TRBJ2-7 and V is TRBV27, with TRBD1 identical over 7 bases. The V gene end was trimmed by 5 bases and the J gene end by 6 bases; junction bases not matched to a gene: 4. CDR3 size: 12 residues. Germline CDR1 is MNHEY and CDR2 is SMNVEV (reference sequence).

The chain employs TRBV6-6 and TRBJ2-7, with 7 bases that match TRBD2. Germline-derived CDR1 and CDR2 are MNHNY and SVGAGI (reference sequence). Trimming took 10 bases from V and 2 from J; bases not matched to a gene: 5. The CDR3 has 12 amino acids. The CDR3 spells CATGRGTYEQYF. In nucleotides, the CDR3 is TGTGCCACCGGGCGGGGGACCTACGAGCAGTACTTC.

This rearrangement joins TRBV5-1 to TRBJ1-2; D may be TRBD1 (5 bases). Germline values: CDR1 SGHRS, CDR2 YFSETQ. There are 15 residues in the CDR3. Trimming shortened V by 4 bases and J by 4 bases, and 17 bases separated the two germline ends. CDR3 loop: CASSGRAGKIYGYTF. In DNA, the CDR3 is TGCGCCAGCAGCGGACGGGCAGGGAAGATCTATGGCTACACCTTC.

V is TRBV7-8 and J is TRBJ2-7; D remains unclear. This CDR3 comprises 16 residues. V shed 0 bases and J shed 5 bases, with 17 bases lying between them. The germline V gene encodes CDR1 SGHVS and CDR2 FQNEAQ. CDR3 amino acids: CASSLASGDHFDEQYF. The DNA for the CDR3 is TGTGCCAGCAGCTTAGCGTCGGGTGACCACTTTGACGAGCAGTACTTC.

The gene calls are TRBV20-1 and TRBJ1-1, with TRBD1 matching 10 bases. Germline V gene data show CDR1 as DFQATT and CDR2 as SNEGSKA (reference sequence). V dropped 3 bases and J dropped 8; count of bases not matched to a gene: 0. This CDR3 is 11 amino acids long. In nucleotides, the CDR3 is TGCAGTGCTAGGGGACAGGGGGAAGCTTTCTTT. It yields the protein CSARGQGEAFF.

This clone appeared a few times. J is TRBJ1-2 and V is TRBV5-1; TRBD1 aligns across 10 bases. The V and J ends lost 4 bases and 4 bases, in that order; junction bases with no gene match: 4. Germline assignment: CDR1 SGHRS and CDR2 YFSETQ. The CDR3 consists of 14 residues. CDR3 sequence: CASSPRDRGYGYTF. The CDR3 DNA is TGCGCCAGCAGCCCACGGGACAGGGGCTATGGCTACACCTTC.